The rows below give T cell receptor beta chains drawn from one sample of a study of T cell changes during pregnancy in multiple sclerosis. The repertoire was sequenced with immunoSEQ multiplex PCR; TCRdb's copy has only in-frame clones and lacks some. The sample consists of about 120,000 clones, about 93% of them appearing once. This material consisted of peripheral blood, taken in the third trimester of pregnancy. The source is a female donor with multiple sclerosis, enrolled in a pregnancy study. CDR3s include the opening cysteine and the closing phenylalanine or tryptophan. The D gene is left open where the match is weak. Size is stated for part of the rows, as once, few or many counts, or as a class when the clone is expanded.

D	V	size	J	DNA	CDR3
-	TRBV25-1	-	TRBJ1-2	TGTGCCAGCAGCGGGACTAAAGGGGGCTACACCTTC	CASSGTKGGYTF
TRBD1	TRBV5-1	-	TRBJ1-1	TGCGCCAGCAGCTTGGGCCTGACAGGGGCTAACACTGAAGCTTTCTTT	CASSLGLTGANTEAFF
TRBD1	TRBV7-8	-	TRBJ2-2	TGTGCCAGCAGCTTAGCGCCGGACAGGGTGGCCGGGGAGCTGTTTTTT	CASSLAPDRVAGELFF
-	TRBV18	-	TRBJ1-2	TGTGCCAGCTCACCGCTTGGGGGCGCCTTGTATGGCTACACCTTC	CASSPLGGALYGYTF
-	TRBV5-6	-	TRBJ1-3	TGTGCCAGCAGCTTGGGGCAGGCCTCTGGAAACACCATATATTTT	CASSLGQASGNTIYF
TRBD2	TRBV9	-	TRBJ2-7	TGTGCCAGCAGCCCAGAGGGCGGGAGAACCCACGAGCAGTACTTC	CASSPEGGRTHEQYF
TRBD1	TRBV6-1	-	TRBJ2-3	TGTGCCACGTCAACCGGGACAGGGATCGCAGATACGCAGTATTTT	CATSTGTGIADTQYF
-	TRBV11-1	-	TRBJ2-2	TGTGCCAGCAGCTCACACGGGGGAAACACCGGGGAGCTGTTTTTT	CASSSHGGNTGELFF
-	TRBV6-1	-	TRBJ2-7	TGTGCCAGCATACTAACAGGGAATCCCTACGAGCAGTACTTC	CASILTGNPYEQYF
TRBD2	TRBV7-2	-	TRBJ2-1	TGTGCCAGCAGCTTAGCGGCAAGCGGGAGATCCGGAGAGCAGTTCTTC	CASSLAASGRSGEQFF
TRBD1	TRBV5-4	-	TRBJ2-5	TGTGCCAGCAGCCTGAGGACAGGGCAAGAGACCCAGTACTTC	CASSLRTGQETQYF
TRBD1	TRBV9	-	TRBJ2-1	TGTGCCAGCGGGGGGACAGGGGGCTCCTACAATGAGCAGTTCTTC	CASGGTGGSYNEQFF
-	TRBV15	-	TRBJ1-5	TGTGCCACCAGCAGAGCCCATAGCAATCAGCCCCAGCATTTT	CATSRAHSNQPQHF
-	TRBV9	-	TRBJ1-5	TGTGCCAGCAGCGCCCGGGACACAAATCAGCCCCAGCATTTT	CASSARDTNQPQHF
TRBD1	TRBV12-5	-	TRBJ2-2	TGTGCTAGTGGTTTGGTACAAGGTGGACAGGGGAACACCGGGGAGCTGTTTTTT	CASGLVQGGQGNTGELFF
-	TRBV9	few	TRBJ1-3	TGTGCCAGCAGCGTAGGAGGGATCGGGGGGATGCCTGGAAACACCATATATTTT	CASSVGGIGGMPGNTIYF
-	TRBV5-4	-	TRBJ1-2	TGTGCCAGCAGCTTGAGAGTGGGGGCGCATGGCTACACCTTC	CASSLRVGAHGYTF
TRBD1	TRBV27	-	TRBJ2-1	TGTGCCAGCAGTATACCTCCAGGGGGTGAGCAGTTCTTC	CASSIPPGGEQFF
-	TRBV5-8	-	TRBJ1-5	TGTGCCAGCAGCTTCGACCGGGACTTGGGGCAGCCCCAGCATTTT	CASSFDRDLGQPQHF
TRBD1	TRBV30	-	TRBJ1-3	TGTGCCTGGAGGAGGCAGGGGGCATTAGGAAACACCATATATTTT	CAWRRQGALGNTIYF
TRBD1	TRBV28	few	TRBJ1-3	TGTGCCAGCAGCACCCACAGGGGGCTCTCTGGAAACACCATATATTTT	CASSTHRGLSGNTIYF
-	TRBV19	-	TRBJ1-5	TGTGCCAGTAGTAACGTGGGGGACTATAGCAATCAGCCCCAGCATTTT	CASSNVGDYSNQPQHF
-	TRBV6-5	-	TRBJ2-1	TGTGCCAGCAGTTACTCGAATGTAGCTTATGAGCAGTTCTTC	CASSYSNVAYEQFF
-	TRBV7-3	-	TRBJ2-5	TGTGCCAGCAGCTTAAATCCGGGACTCCAAGAGACCCAGTACTTC	CASSLNPGLQETQYF
-	TRBV18	-	TRBJ1-1	TGTGCCAGCTCGCACGTGCAGGGGAACACTGAAGCTTTCTTT	CASSHVQGNTEAFF
-	TRBV30	-	TRBJ1-3	TGTGCCTGGACGTGGAGCTCTGGAAACACCATATATTTT	CAWTWSSGNTIYF
TRBD2	TRBV6-5	-	TRBJ2-7	TGTGCCAGCAGTGCGGGAGGGGTTTCCTACGAGCAGTACTTC	CASSAGGVSYEQYF
TRBD1	TRBV4-1	-	TRBJ1-1	TGCGCCAGCAGCTCCGGACAGGTAACTGAAGCTTTCTTT	CASSSGQVTEAFF
-	TRBV19	-	TRBJ2-7	TGTGCCAGTAGTAATAAGGGAGGGACAATAGCCTACGAGCAGTACTTC	CASSNKGGTIAYEQYF
-	TRBV6-4	-	TRBJ1-2	TGTGCCAGCAGTCAGGGGCCTACCTATGGCTACACCTTC	CASSQGPTYGYTF
-	TRBV19	once	TRBJ2-7	TGTGCCAGTAGTATTGGTCCCAGTGGCGAGCAGTACTTC	CASSIGPSGEQYF
TRBD2	TRBV30	-	TRBJ2-1	TGTGCCTGGAACGGCGGGGGGGCAGGGGAGCAGTTCTTC	CAWNGGGAGEQFF
-	TRBV9	-	TRBJ1-1	TGTGCCAGCAGCGTAGTTGGCGAAGCTTTCTTT	CASSVVGEAFF
TRBD1	TRBV15	-	TRBJ1-1	TGTGCCACCAGCGAGGACAGGGCGATGAACACTGAAGCTTTCTTT	CATSEDRAMNTEAFF
TRBD1	TRBV29-1	-	TRBJ1-2	TGCAGCGTTGAAGTTACAGGGGATGGCTACACCTTC	CSVEVTGDGYTF
-	TRBV5-1	-	TRBJ2-6	TGCGCCAGCAGCGGAACAGGGACCCATGGGGCCAACGTCCTGACTTTC	CASSGTGTHGANVLTF
-	TRBV10-3	-	TRBJ1-4	TGTGCCATCAGTGAGTCGAACCTACACTACGCGACTAATGAAAAACTGTTTTTT	CAISESNLHYATNEKLFF
-	TRBV14	-	TRBJ1-2	TGTGCCAGCAGCCGAACAGGGAGGGACTACACCTTC	CASSRTGRDYTF
-	TRBV6-5	-	TRBJ2-2	TGTGCCAGCAGCAGCACCGGGGAGCTGTTTTTT	CASSSTGELFF